A single sample gave rise to the 26 T cell receptor beta chains below, sequenced in a study of CD8+ T cells in alopecia areata. RNA was extracted and reverse transcribed into cDNA as the sequencing template. Profiled with immunoSEQ multiplex PCR; TCRdb holds only in-frame clones, not every one. The sample records 120,000 to 150,000 clones, approximately 87% being singletons. Sample: CD8+ T cells sorted from blood, taken at week 0. These receptors all come from a human donor with alopecia areata.

This chain joins TRBV7-8 and TRBJ1-5; the D gene is possibly TRBD1 (6 bases). CDR1 is SGHVS, CDR2 FQNEAQ, per germline. V dropped 5 bases and J dropped 5 bases, with 10 bases sitting between them. The CDR3 is made up of 13 amino acids. The CDR3 nucleotides read TGTGCCAGCAGCGTACAGGGTGATCAGCCCCAGCATTTT. Its translation is CASSVQGDQPQHF. Full variable domain (missing parts from reference TRBV7-8 and TRBJ1-5): GAGVSQSPRYKVAKRGQDVALRCDPISGHVSLFWYQQALGQGPEFLTYFQNEAQLDKSGLPSDRFFAERPEGSVSTLKIQRTQQEDSAVYLCASSVQGDQPQHFGDGTRLSIL.

The chain joins TRBV21-1 to TRBJ2-6. TRBV21-1 is noted as a pseudogene. The CDR3 loop spans 15 amino acids. CDR3 region: CASSNQSSGANVLTF. In nucleotides, the CDR3 is TGTGCCAGCAGCAATCAGAGCTCTGGGGCCAACGTCCTGACTTTC.

V gene TRBV4-1 combines with J gene TRBJ2-3; D unresolved. This CDR3 region has 16 residues. Trimming shortened V by 0 bases and J by 3 bases, and 13 bases separated the two germline ends. Germline loops: CDR1 MGHRA, CDR2 YSYEKL. The CDR3 sequence is CASSQEGLSKTDTQYF. The DNA of the CDR3 is TGCGCCAGCAGCCAAGAAGGGCTGAGTAAGACAGATACGCAGTATTTT.

V usage is TRBV27 and J usage is TRBJ2-7; D is ambiguous. The CDR3 length is 13 residues. Trimming shortened V by 3 bases and J by 0 bases, and 6 bases separated the two germline ends. Germline lookup yields CDR1 MNHEY and CDR2 SMNVEV (reference sequence). The CDR3 loop is CASSFSLSYEQYF. In DNA, the CDR3 is TGTGCCAGCAGTTTCTCACTCTCCTACGAGCAGTACTTC.

V and J are TRBV27 and TRBJ2-3; D possibly corresponds to TRBD1 (5 bases). This CDR3 has 12 residues. The V and J ends lost 6 bases and 1 base respectively, with 5 bases between them. Germline lookup yields CDR1 MNHEY and CDR2 SMNVEV (reference sequence). DNA for the CDR3: TGTGCCAGCAGCAGGGGCACAGATACGCAGTATTTT. This gives the protein CASSRGTDTQYF.

The chain combines TRBV25-1 with TRBJ1-2; D is unresolved. Germline CDR1 is MGHDK and CDR2 is SYGVNS. The CDR3 loop spans 12 amino acids. The V end lost 3 bases, the J end lost 4 bases, and 6 bases lay between the germline ends. CDR3 in DNA: TGTGCCAGCAGTGACTACAGCTATGGCTACACCTTC. Its translation: CASSDYSYGYTF.

This chain connects TRBV6-5 to TRBJ1-4; D might be TRBD1 (6 bases). Trimming took off 0 bases at V and 8 bases at J, with 16 bases between the two ends. There are 16 residues in the CDR3. Germline values: CDR1 MNHEY, CDR2 SVGAGI. This chain's CDR3 is CASSYSRGGAHEKLFF. The CDR3, as DNA: TGTGCCAGCAGTTACTCGAGAGGGGGAGCCCACGAAAAACTGTTTTTT.

This rearrangement joins TRBV5-4 to TRBJ2-1; 8 bases match TRBD2. The J segment lost 5 bases and the V segment lost 0 bases, leaving 4 bases of the junction unmatched. This CDR3 region has 15 residues. Looked up from germline, CDR1 is SGHNT and CDR2 is YYREEE (reference sequence). The CDR3 reads CASSLERERHNEQFF. CDR3 sequence (DNA): TGTGCCAGCAGCTTGGAGCGGGAGAGGCACAATGAGCAGTTCTTC.

J is TRBJ1-6 and V is TRBV2; the D is unclear. Germline-derived CDR1 and CDR2 are SNHLY and FYNNEI. V lost 1 base and J 7 bases, leaving 26 bases between the germline ends. The CDR3 length is 20 residues. In DNA form, the CDR3 reads TGTGCCAGCAGTGAAGAGTTCGGGGTCCGGGAGTCGTCTCCAAATTCACCCCTCCACTTT. Its protein is CASSEEFGVRESSPNSPLHF.

The chain joins TRBV12-5 to TRBJ1-2; D might be TRBD1 (6 bases). Germline V gene data show CDR1 as LGHNT and CDR2 as FRNRAP. There are 15 residues in the CDR3. The germline V and J ends were trimmed by 3 bases and 0 bases, with 11 bases remaining between them. The CDR3 DNA is TGTGCTAGTGGTTTTATTGGACAGACTAACTATGGCTACACCTTC. Protein product: CASGFIGQTNYGYTF.

The V gene is TRBV5-1, the J gene TRBJ1-1; D is ambiguous. Per germline, CDR1 SGHRS and CDR2 YFSETQ. Trimming cost V 0 bases and J 6 bases, with 9 bases left between them. This CDR3 has 13 amino acids. The CDR3 DNA follows: TGCGCCAGCAGCTTGGGTCCGCCCGCTGAAGCTTTCTTT. Amino acids: CASSLGPPAEAFF. Full variable domain (remainder filled in from reference TRBV5-1 and TRBJ1-1): KAGVTQTPRYLIKTRGQQVTLSCSPISGHRSVSWYQQTPGQGLQFLFEYFSETQRNKGNFPGRFSGRQFSNSRSEMNVSTLELGDSALYLCASSLGPPAEAFFGQGTRLTVV.

In its sample, this clone was seen once. Sequence at one end of the junction differs from germline and may be a read error. The chain is built from TRBV4-1 and TRBJ1-2; 8 positions match TRBD1. The CDR3 extends over 14 amino acids. The germline V gene encodes CDR1 MGHRA and CDR2 YSYEKL. The CDR3 loop reads CASSPDRGNDGYTF. DNA for the CDR3: TGCGCCAGCAGCCCAGACAGGGGTAACGATGGCTACACCTTC.

V is TRBV7-9 and J is TRBJ2-1; perhaps TRBD1 as D (6 bases). Germline V gene lookup returns CDR1 SEHNR and CDR2 FQNEAQ (reference sequence). This CDR3 is built from 15 residues. V was shortened by 0 bases and J by 5 bases, with 11 bases between the two germline ends. CDR3 bases: TGTGCCAGCAGCTTAGCGTGGACAGTCAACAATGAGCAGTTCTTC. This translates into CASSLAWTVNNEQFF.

The rearrangement links TRBV19 to TRBJ2-7; D is unresolved. Germline lookup yields CDR1 LNHDA and CDR2 SQIVND (reference sequence). Trimming removed 2 bases at V and 4 bases at J, with 6 bases between. The CDR3 totals 12 residues. CDR3 nucleotides: TGTGCCAGTAGTATAATCGGTTACGAGCAGTACTTC. Protein sequence: CASSIIGYEQYF. The full variable domain, in which reference TRBV19 and TRBJ2-7 provide the parts outside the CDR3, is DGGITQSPKYLFRKEGQNVTLSCEQNLNHDAMYWYRQDPGQGLRLIYYSQIVNDFQKGDIAEGYSVSREKKESFPLTVTSAQKNPTAFYLCASSIIGYEQYFGPGTRLTVT.

The chain carries TRBV6-5 and TRBJ2-2, with 9 bases aligning to TRBD1. V trimming: 2 bases; J trimming: 8 bases; junction bases outside the gene matches: 3. The CDR3 extends over 14 amino acids. Germline V lookup: CDR1 MNHEY, CDR2 SVGAGI. The chain's CDR3 is CASSYGDRVGELFF. Written as DNA, the CDR3 is TGTGCCAGCAGTTACGGGGACAGGGTAGGGGAGCTGTTTTTT.

The table lists this clone with a few counts. V gene TRBV2 combines with J gene TRBJ2-2; D tentatively reads TRBD1 or TRBD2 (5 bases each). The CDR3 sequence is 13 residues long. Germline assignment: CDR1 SNHLY and CDR2 FYNNEI. Trimming took off 8 bases at V and 5 bases at J, with 12 bases between the two ends. CDR3 sequence (DNA): TGTGCCAGCTCCGGGGCTCGGACCGGGGAGCTGTTTTTT. Translated, it gives CASSGARTGELFF.

This chain links TRBV7-8 with TRBJ2-1; the D gene is possibly TRBD2 (5 bases). The V end was cut by 7 bases, the J end by 8 bases, with 18 bases between. Germline V gene sequence: CDR1 SGHVS, CDR2 FQNEAQ. This CDR3 region has 14 residues. CDR3 in amino acids: CASTWGTSTDEQFF. The CDR3 DNA is TGTGCCAGCACATGGGGTACTAGTACTGATGAGCAGTTCTTC.

This rearrangement joins TRBV15 to TRBJ1-1; D is uncertain. Germline V lookup: CDR1 LNHNV, CDR2 YYDKDF (reference sequence). The CDR3 covers 13 residues. The ends were cut back, 5 bases at V and 0 bases at J, with 7 bases in the middle. The CDR3 coding sequence is TGTGCCACCAGCTACGGAGTGAACACTGAAGCTTTCTTT. Protein sequence: CATSYGVNTEAFF.

The J gene is TRBJ2-3, the V gene TRBV19; no reliable D call. The V gene's germline CDR1 is LNHDA and CDR2 SQIVND (reference sequence). The CDR3 spans 13 residues. V lost 5 bases, J lost 1 base, and 7 bases lay in between. CDR3 bases: TGTGCCAGTAGTTTTTTAGGCACAGATACGCAGTATTTT. Residues: CASSFLGTDTQYF. The variable domain in full, completed from reference TRBV19 and TRBJ2-3, reads DGGITQSPKYLFRKEGQNVTLSCEQNLNHDAMYWYRQDPGQGLRLIYYSQIVNDFQKGDIAEGYSVSREKKESFPLTVTSAQKNPTAFYLCASSFLGTDTQYFGPGTRLTVL.

The rearrangement links TRBV4-1 to TRBJ2-7; the match to TRBD1 covers 8 bases. J lost 6 bases, V lost 6 bases, and 7 bases had no gene match. The CDR3 has 13 amino acids. Germline V gives CDR1 MGHRA, CDR2 YSYEKL. The CDR3 DNA reads as TGCGCCAGCAGAATGACAGGGGCCCTCGAGCAGTACTTC. Translated, it gives CASRMTGALEQYF.

This sequence joins TRBV7-8 and TRBJ1-5; tentative D call: TRBD1 (5 bases). CDR1 is SGHVS and CDR2 is FQNEAQ in the germline V gene. This CDR3 spans 13 amino acids. Deletions cut 7 bases from V and 6 bases from J, with 13 bases between. CDR3 sequence (DNA): TGTGCCAGCAACCCCACGGGGACTCAGCCCCAGCATTTT. Amino acid sequence: CASNPTGTQPQHF.

V usage is TRBV10-3 and J usage is TRBJ2-7, with TRBD2 matching over 8 bases. Germline lookup yields CDR1 ENHRY and CDR2 SYGVKD. Losses at the gene ends were 8 bases for V and 5 bases for J; bases not matched to a gene: 14. This CDR3 is built from 15 residues. The CDR3 sequence: CAIGGGAGEVNEQYF. The CDR3 bases are TGTGCCATCGGTGGGGGAGCGGGAGAAGTAAACGAGCAGTACTTC.

The gene calls are TRBV6-1 and TRBJ2-7; 12 positions match TRBD2. CDR3 length: 14 residues. V dropped 6 bases and J dropped 3; count of bases not matched to a gene: 3. Germline V gene sequence: CDR1 MNHNS, CDR2 SASEGT. CDR3 loop: CASSRLAGDYEQYF. The CDR3 coding sequence is TGTGCCAGCAGCAGACTAGCGGGGGACTACGAGCAGTACTTC.

J is TRBJ1-5 and V is TRBV23-1; D might be TRBD1 (6 bases). TRBV23-1 has ORF status, its function being uncertain. This CDR3 is 20 amino acids long. The V end lost 2 bases, the J end lost 6 bases, and 29 bases lay between the germline ends. CDR3 nucleotide sequence: TGCGCCAGCAGTCAACGGTCCAGGGGAGAAGGGTCCCCCGGGACTCAGCCCCAGCATTTT. It codes for CASSQRSRGEGSPGTQPQHF.

The J gene is TRBJ1-5, the V gene TRBV30; tentative D call: TRBD1 (6 bases). Trimming pared 2 bases from V and 7 bases from J, leaving 18 bases between. The CDR3 loop spans 15 amino acids. Germline CDR1 and CDR2: GTSNPN and SVGIG (reference sequence). CDR3 amino acids: CAWSPPDSFVQPQHF. The CDR3, as DNA: TGTGCCTGGAGTCCCCCGGACAGTTTCGTCCAGCCCCAGCATTTT.

The chain recombines TRBV7-2 with TRBJ2-1, with TRBD2 matching 14 bases. The CDR3 consists of 15 residues. The V gene end was trimmed by 1 base and the J gene end by 8 bases; junction bases not matched to a gene: 1. Per the germline V gene, CDR1 is SGHTA and CDR2 is FQGNSA. The CDR3 here is CASSLGGLAGDEQFF. As DNA, the CDR3 is TGTGCCAGCAGCTTAGGGGGACTAGCGGGAGATGAGCAGTTCTTC.